This TCR beta chain originates from a study of identical twins' blood T cells. This clonotype was found a few times. TCRdb redid the calling of the 5' RACE reads with MiXCR, one entry per CDR3 protein. The sample holds roughly 380,000 distinct CDR3 sequences; around 30% are singletons and the top ten take 6.1%. Trimming cost V 0 bases and J 5 bases, with 6 bases left between them. Germline V gene data show CDR1 as SGHRS and CDR2 as YFSETQ. This CDR3 is 13 amino acids long. This sequence joins TRBV5-1 and TRBJ2-1; D call uncertain. The sequence derives from a woman aged 18-49 years in good health. Material: PBMCs. The CDR3 region has the DNA TGCGCCAGCAGCTTGGGGGCTAACAATGAGCAGTTCTTC. Amino acid sequence: CASSLGANNEQFF. The full variable domain, with the rest looked up from reference TRBV5-1 and TRBJ2-1, is KAGVTQTPRYLIKTRGQQVTLSCSPISGHRSVSWYQQTPGQGLQFLFEYFSETQRNKGNFPGRFSGRQFSNSRSEMNVSTLELGDSALYLCASSLGANNEQFFGPGTRLTVL.